Each of the 17 T cell receptor beta chains below was sequenced from the same sample in a study of T cell clusters in autoimmune cytopenias. Some 38,000 genome equivalents of blood DNA were amplified for TRB. TRB was amplified by touch-down multiplex PCR, primer pools A and B combined. TCRdb re-called the multiplex PCR reads and catalogs CDR3 proteins one per entry, DNA excluded. The table lists 4,500 to 6,000 distinct CDR3 sequences. Sequenced material: peripheral blood. All receptors derive from a human donor with an autoimmune cytopenia or autoimmune hepatitis (not recorded which).

V is TRBV7-2 and J is TRBJ2-7; TCRdb proposes TRBD2, but this gene call is untestable without DNA. The germline V gene has CDR1 SGHTA and CDR2 FQGNSA. The CDR3 has 16 amino acids. This CDR3 reads CASSQGLAGGPAEQYF.

This clonotype is labeled medium-sized based on frequency. CDR3: CASSRQGETQYF. The rearrangement joins TRBV4-2 to TRBJ2-5; as DNA is missing, the TRBD1 call by TCRdb cannot be tested. The CDR3 runs to 12 residues. Germline values: CDR1 LGHNA, CDR2 YNFKEQ.

Its frequency marks this clonotype as medium-sized. V and J are TRBV18 and TRBJ1-1. Germline V gene sequence: CDR1 KGHSH, CDR2 LQKENI. The CDR3 runs to 14 residues. CDR3: CASSPQSRDTEAFF.

Considering frequency, this clonotype is medium-sized (0.01 to 0.1%). The chain uses TRBV27 and TRBJ2-5; TCRdb indicates TRBD2, and absent DNA this call remains unverified. CDR3 size: 17 residues. CDR1 MNHEY and CDR2 SMNVEV come from the germline V gene (reference sequence). CDR3: CASSRSSGSVYQETQYF.

The gene calls are TRBV27 and TRBJ2-7; TCRdb designates TRBD1, a call that cannot be tested without DNA. Germline loops: CDR1 MNHEY, CDR2 SMNVEV (reference sequence). CDR3 length: 13 amino acids. CDR3: CASSFRGPSEQYF.

This clonotype is identified as medium-sized from frequency. The V gene is TRBV12-3 or TRBV12-4, the J gene TRBJ1-3; checking the TCRdb D call of TRBD1 is not possible without DNA. The length of the CDR3 is 15 residues. CDR3 amino acids: CASSPTGVAGKTIYF.

The chain combines TRBV28 with TRBJ2-1. CDR3 length: 15 amino acids. From germline, CDR1 is MDHEN and CDR2 SYDVKM. CDR3 amino acids: CASSLPTASYNEQFF.

The V gene is TRBV27, the J gene TRBJ1-2; without DNA, the TCRdb call of TRBD1 cannot be checked. CDR3 length equals 14 residues. Germline CDR1 reads MNHEY; CDR2 reads SMNVEV (reference sequence). The CDR3 loop is CASSPRQTNYGYTF.

This clonotype ranks as medium-sized in terms of frequency. The rearrangement joins TRBV6-5 to TRBJ1-2; the D call of TRBD1 rests on TCRdb alone, since no DNA is present to check it. Germline V gene lookup returns CDR1 MNHEY and CDR2 SVGAGI. This CDR3 has 13 residues. The chain's CDR3 is CASSAGTSYGYTF.

This clonotype is classed as medium-sized by frequency. V usage is TRBV19 and J usage is TRBJ1-1. The CDR3 extends over 11 amino acids. CDR1 is LNHDA and CDR2 is SQIVND in the germline V gene (reference sequence). CDR3 residues: CATRVFTEAFF.

J is TRBJ2-3 and V is TRBV11-2; lacking DNA, the TRBD1 call made by TCRdb goes unchecked. CDR1 is SGHAT and CDR2 is FQNNGV in the germline V gene. CDR3 length: 15 residues. CDR3 in amino acids: CASSLWTGGPDTQYF. The complete variable domain, with remaining parts taken from reference TRBV11-2 and TRBJ2-3, reads EAGVAQSPRYKIIEKRQSVAFWCNPISGHATLYWYQQILGQGPKLLIQFQNNGVVDDSQLPKDRFSAERLKGVDSTLKIQPAKLEDSAVYLCASSLWTGGPDTQYFGPGTRLTVL.

Its frequency marks this clonotype as medium-sized. This sequence joins TRBV10-3 and TRBJ2-2. The CDR3 has 15 amino acids. Germline values: CDR1 ENHRY, CDR2 SYGVKD. CDR3 region: CAISSGTMNTGELFF.

This clonotype is classed as medium-sized by frequency. The chain couples TRBV11-3 to TRBJ2-1; TCRdb's assignment of TRBD1 cannot be checked, as there is no DNA. Germline CDR1 and CDR2: SGHNT and YENEEA. The CDR3 runs 12 residues. This CDR3 is CASSSPWGEQFF.

The V and J genes are TRBV20-1 and TRBJ1-1. Germline V gene sequence: CDR1 DFQATT, CDR2 SNEGSKA (reference sequence). This CDR3 has 14 amino acids. The CDR3 reads CSARDRVKNTEAFF.

Measured by frequency, this clonotype is medium-sized. The chain has TRBV6-5 and TRBJ2-2; no DNA is available, so the TRBD1 call from TCRdb remains unchecked. CDR3 size: 16 residues. Germline V CDR1 and CDR2: MNHEY, SVGAGI. The CDR3 protein is CASSYSNTGLIGELFF.

The V and J genes are TRBV11-3 and TRBJ2-3. CDR3 size: 14 residues. CDR1 is SGHNT and CDR2 is YENEEA in the germline V gene. The CDR3 region is CASSLTTSTDTQYF.

CDR3 sequence: CSARERPGQGGSPLHF. The chain recombines TRBV20-1 with TRBJ1-6; the TCRdb D gene call, TRBD1, has no DNA to confirm it. CDR3 length: 16 amino acids. Germline V gives CDR1 DFQATT, CDR2 SNEGSKA (reference sequence).